This TCR beta chain was sequenced for a study of post-analysis software for immune sequencing data. Whole-study findings and limits: There was significantly lower normalized Chao1 diversity in multiple sclerosis patients than in controls. Samples from a shared batch, those prepared together, strongly co-clustered by F measure. In patients, TRBV5-6, TRBV5-1 and TRBV20-1 belonged to four or five TRBV segments found more frequently than in controls.

Presence of unique molecular identifiers characterized the TCR beta cDNA libraries. It was from roughly 1 to 10 million T cells that about 540,000 cDNA molecules came. TCRdb passed the PCR reads through MiXCR, listing each CDR3 protein once. The data contain approximately 570,000 distinct CDR3 sequences, around 47% of them singletons. Germline CDR1 is SEHNR and CDR2 is FQNEAQ (reference sequence). This CDR3 is 13 amino acids long. Deletions cut 3 bases from V and 3 bases from J, with 6 bases between. Comments on this clonotype: The target antigen is unknown.

The V call is TRBV7-9, the J call TRBJ2-1; TRBD2 is a possible D gene (5 bases). This sequence was found in a girl aged 10-17 years with multiple sclerosis. The sequenced material came from blood. The CDR3 DNA reads as TGTGCCAGCAGCTTCGGGGACTACAATGAGCAGTTCTTC. Its protein is CASSFGDYNEQFF.